This TCR beta chain appears in the sequencing data of a study of beta chain features in type 1 diabetes. This clone was seen more than once but under ten times. Germline V gives CDR1 SGHRS, CDR2 YFSETQ. CDR3 length equals 14 residues. The ends were cut back, 0 bases at V and 4 bases at J, with 8 bases in the middle. Sequencing targeted expressed TCRB transcripts, as all isolated RNA had been reverse transcribed. TCRdb's table, derived via immunoSEQ multiplex PCR, lists solely in-frame clones and lacks some. The sample lists 400,000 to 600,000 clones, approximately 28% occurring once. Sequenced input: naive CD4+ T cells from blood. The TCR sequence derives from a man aged 18 to 35 in good health. The V gene is TRBV5-1, the J gene TRBJ2-1, with a weak D call TRBD2 (5 bases). CDR3 sequence reads: CASSLGWTYNEQFF. The CDR3 bases are TGCGCCAGCAGCTTGGGTTGGACTTACAATGAGCAGTTCTTC.